One T cell receptor beta chain is described in this entry. Authors' data handling: Reference gene primer amplification gave nucleated cell count estimates. The assay was immunoSEQ multiplex PCR, and TCRdb's table has in-frame clones only and misses some. V, J and clone size derive from that table, while D and trimming were established from the DNA sequence. Here the sample spans 140,000 to 150,000 clones, about 84% being singletons. The data were taken from a study of blood T cell repertoires in COVID-19. Study at large: Samples of COVID-19 (acute and convalescent) were obtained from the United States, Italy and Spain. PBMCs, B-cell-depleted T cells, or T cells provided the cDNA or gDNA that made up the material.

There are 16 residues in the CDR3. This rearrangement joins TRBV21-1 to TRBJ2-4; the DNA was not used to check the table's D call, TRBD1. TRBV21-1 is noted as a pseudogene. The receptor comes from a woman in her fifties or sixties with acute or convalescent COVID-19. Sequencing was carried out using peripheral blood. Written as DNA, the CDR3 is TGTGCCAGCAGCGCCAAACAGGGGGCGGACAAAAACATTCAGTACTTC. It is translated as CASSAKQGADKNIQYF.